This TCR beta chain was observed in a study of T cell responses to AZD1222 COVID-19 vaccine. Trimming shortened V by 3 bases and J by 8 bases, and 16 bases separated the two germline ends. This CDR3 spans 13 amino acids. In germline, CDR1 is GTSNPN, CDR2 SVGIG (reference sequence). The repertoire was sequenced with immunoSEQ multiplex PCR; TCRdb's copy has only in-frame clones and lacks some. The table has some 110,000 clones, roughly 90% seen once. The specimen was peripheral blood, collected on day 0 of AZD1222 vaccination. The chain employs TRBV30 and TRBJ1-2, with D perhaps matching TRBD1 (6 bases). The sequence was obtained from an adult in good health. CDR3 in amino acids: CAWRMKGHGGYTF. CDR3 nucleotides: TGTGCCTGGAGGATGAAGGGACATGGCGGCTACACCTTC.